Only a few counts were recorded for the clone carrying this T cell receptor beta chain. Antigen: not known. This sample stems from a study of blood T cells in healthy people across ages. Study observations and caveats: Because sorting was not performed, PBMCs prevented conclusive naive versus antigen-experienced comparison.

V shed 3 bases and J 15 bases; nucleotides not matched to a gene: 9. Germline V gene lookup returns CDR1 SQVTM and CDR2 ANQGSEA. The CDR3 spans 12 residues. Combining a sample-barcoded 5' primer with a J-beta primer mix, a second PCR ran for roughly 6 to 12 cycles. In TCRdb, the 5' RACE reads were re-called with MiXCR into one record per CDR3 protein. The table includes about 540,000 distinct CDR3 sequences, around 24% detected once. The same data also contributed to another study, on T cells of mothers and their children.

Sequenced sample: blood. This TCR came from a boy aged 5 to 17 in good health. J is TRBJ2-1 and V is TRBV29-1; 9 nucleotides line up with TRBD1. CDR3 loop: CSVDLGQGRRFF. CDR3 coding DNA: TGCAGCGTTGACTTGGGACAGGGCAGGAGGTTCTTC.